A selection of T cell receptor beta chains follows, all from one sample in a study of blood T cell repertoires in COVID-19. Sequencing used immunoSEQ multiplex PCR; TCRdb keeps in-frame clones, though not all of them. Among 45,000 to 55,000 clones listed, 70% to 85% were seen once. The sample was peripheral blood. All receptors come from a man aged 50 to 60 with active COVID-19. Both conserved end residues are part of each CDR3. The order of the fields is D gene, J gene, V gene, CDR3 protein. D genes are given only for firm matches.

-,TRBJ2-7,TRBV18,CASSPDSYEQYF
TRBD1,TRBJ2-7,TRBV7-6,CASSLEGGNYEQYF
-,TRBJ2-3,TRBV5-1,CASKRGSTDTQYF
-,TRBJ2-7,TRBV5-4,CASSLGGRSYEQYF
-,TRBJ1-2,TRBV3-1/TRBV3-2,CASSQELRRSYGYTF
-,TRBJ1-1,TRBV11-3,CASSFSVDTEAFF
-,TRBJ2-3,TRBV27,CASSFGPNRADTQYF
-,TRBJ1-5,TRBV6-2/TRBV6-3,CASSYSGFQPQHF
TRBD2,TRBJ2-7,TRBV18,CASSPQERGAYEQYF
TRBD1,TRBJ2-3,TRBV6-2/TRBV6-3,CASSPGTASGDTQYF
-,TRBJ1-1,TRBV28,CASSLTIGGGDTEAFF
-,TRBJ2-6,TRBV12-1,CASSFAPTGERSGANVLTF
-,TRBJ1-2,TRBV5-6,CASSLGHPFYGYTF
-,TRBJ1-5,TRBV6-2/TRBV6-3,CASSYDNLIQPQHF
-,TRBJ1-4,TRBV6-5,CASSRQNRIEKLFF
TRBD1,TRBJ1-6,TRBV6-2/TRBV6-3,CASSYGTGTSPLHF
-,TRBJ1-5,TRBV19,CASSIGTANQPQHF
TRBD2,TRBJ2-7,TRBV7-2,CASSFRLAGYEQYF
-,TRBJ2-1,TRBV7-9,CASSSPDLLQLHNEQFF
TRBD1,TRBJ1-2,TRBV9,CASSGNRDRDFYGYTF
TRBD1,TRBJ1-1,TRBV15,CATSTGQGNTEAFF
TRBD2,TRBJ2-2,TRBV9,CASSVGASGGPPAGELFF
-,TRBJ2-4,TRBV27,CASSSLLQGGGKNIQYF
TRBD1,TRBJ2-7,TRBV27,CASSLATGTEQYF
TRBD1,TRBJ1-5,TRBV27,CASSYGTGNQPQHF
TRBD1,TRBJ1-4,TRBV28,CGSGAIQGGYEKLFF
-,TRBJ1-6,TRBV9,CASSPRVLSPLHF
-,TRBJ1-4,TRBV19,CASSGQFNEKLFF